Given below is one T cell receptor beta chain in context. Authors' data handling: Estimated nucleated cell counts came from reference gene primer amplification. Sequencing was performed with immunoSEQ multiplex PCR; in TCRdb, only in-frame clones are kept and a portion is missing. V and J calls and clone size are given by that table; D and trimming were obtained from the DNA. This sample has over 110,000 clones, with roughly 80% found just once. These data come from a study of blood T cell repertoires in COVID-19. About the research overall: Some COVID-19 samples were acute and others convalescent; all came from the United States, Italy and Spain. PBMCs, B-cell-depleted T cells, or T cells provided the cDNA or gDNA that made up the material.

Germline V CDR1 and CDR2: LGHDT, YNNKEL (reference sequence). This CDR3 has 13 residues. V lost 1 base to trimming and J lost 5 bases, with 8 bases between them. The sequencing input was peripheral blood. The V call is TRBV3-1 (or the pseudogene TRBV3-2), the J call TRBJ1-2, with a weak D call TRBD1 (6 bases). This TCR was sampled from an older man who had recovered from COVID-19. The CDR3 loop is CASSQGQAYGYTF. The CDR3, as DNA: TGTGCCAGCAGCCAAGGACAGGCTTATGGCTACACCTTC.